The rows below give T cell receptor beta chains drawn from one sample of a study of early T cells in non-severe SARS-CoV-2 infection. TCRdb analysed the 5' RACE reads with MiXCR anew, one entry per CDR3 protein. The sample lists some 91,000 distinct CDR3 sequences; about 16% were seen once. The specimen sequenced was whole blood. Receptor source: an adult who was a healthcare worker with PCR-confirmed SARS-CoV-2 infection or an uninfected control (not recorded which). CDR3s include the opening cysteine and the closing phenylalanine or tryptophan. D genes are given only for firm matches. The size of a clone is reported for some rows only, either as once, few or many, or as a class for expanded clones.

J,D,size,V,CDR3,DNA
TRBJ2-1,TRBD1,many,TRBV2,CASSGTGGNNEQFF,TGTGCCAGCAGCGGGACAGGGGGGAACAATGAGCAGTTCTTC
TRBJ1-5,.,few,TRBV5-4,CASSFWGGNQPQHF,TGTGCCAGCAGCTTTTGGGGAGGCAATCAGCCCCAGCATTTT
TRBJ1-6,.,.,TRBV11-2,CASSLDSTTPLHF,TGTGCCAGCAGCTTAGATTCTACGACACCCCTCCACTTT
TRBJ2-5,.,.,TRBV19,CASSIEGYSGETQYF,TGTGCCAGTAGTATAGAAGGTTATTCCGGAGAGACCCAGTACTTC
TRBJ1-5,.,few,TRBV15,CATSRGEGLGPQHF,TGTGCCACCAGCAGAGGGGAAGGCCTTGGGCCCCAGCATTTT
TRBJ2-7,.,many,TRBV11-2,CASSSGPSYEQYF,TGTGCCAGCAGCTCAGGACCTTCCTACGAGCAGTACTTC
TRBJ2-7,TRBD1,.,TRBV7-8,CASSQVVGRDRAPRRYF,TGTGCCAGCAGCCAGGTGGTGGGGCGGGACAGGGCACCTAGGCGGTACTTC
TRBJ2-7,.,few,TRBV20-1,CSARDRLWGDEQYF,TGCAGTGCTAGAGATCGTCTTTGGGGTGACGAGCAGTACTTC
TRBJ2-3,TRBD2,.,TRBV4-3,CASSQASSGRQYF,TGCGCCAGCAGCCAAGCGTCCAGCGGGAGGCAGTATTTT
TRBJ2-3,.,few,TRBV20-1,CSARETREQYF,TGCAGTGCTAGAGAGACGAGGGAACAGTATTTT
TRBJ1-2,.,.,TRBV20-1,CSALGPSGAYGYTF,TGCAGTGCCCTTGGGCCCTCGGGGGCCTATGGCTACACCTTC
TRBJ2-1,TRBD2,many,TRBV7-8,CASSSSGRGGNEQFF,TGTGCCAGCAGCTCTAGCGGGAGAGGTGGCAATGAGCAGTTCTTC
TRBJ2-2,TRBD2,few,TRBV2,CASSRLAEYTGELFF,TGTGCCAGCAGTAGACTAGCGGAATACACCGGGGAGCTGTTTTTT
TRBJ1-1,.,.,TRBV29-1,CSAEIGKAFF,TGCAGCGCGGAGATCGGAAAAGCTTTCTTT
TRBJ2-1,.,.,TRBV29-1,CSVEDLSAREQFF,TGCAGCGTTGAAGATCTCAGCGCGAGGGAGCAGTTCTTC
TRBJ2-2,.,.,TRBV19,CASRQWMGTTGELFF,TGTGCCAGTAGGCAGTGGATGGGGACGACCGGGGAGCTGTTTTTT
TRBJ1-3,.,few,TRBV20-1,CSASRASHGNTIYF,TGCAGTGCTAGTCGCGCCTCTCATGGAAACACCATATATTTT
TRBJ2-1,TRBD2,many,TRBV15,CATSRDLSAGGSGEQFF,TGTGCCACCAGCAGAGACCTATCAGCGGGAGGTTCTGGTGAGCAGTTCTTC
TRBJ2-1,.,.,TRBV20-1,CSAKSGGPYNEQFF,TGCAGTGCTAAGTCGGGGGGCCCCTACAATGAGCAGTTCTTC
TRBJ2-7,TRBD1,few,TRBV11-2,CASSPNPGQRYEQYF,TGTGCCAGCAGCCCTAATCCGGGACAGAGGTACGAGCAGTACTTC
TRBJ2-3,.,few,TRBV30,CAWSVMTSTDTQYF,TGTGCCTGGAGTGTGATGACCTCCACAGATACGCAGTATTTT
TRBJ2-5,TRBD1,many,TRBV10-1,CASSSQGEETQYF,TGCGCCAGCAGTTCCCAGGGGGAAGAGACCCAGTACTTC
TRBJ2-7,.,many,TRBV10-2,CASRPQAHYYEQYF,TGCGCCAGCAGGCCCCAGGCCCATTACTACGAGCAGTACTTC
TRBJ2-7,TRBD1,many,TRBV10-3,CAIGTGAYEQYF,TGTGCCATCGGGACAGGGGCCTACGAGCAGTACTTC
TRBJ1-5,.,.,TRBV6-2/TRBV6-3,CASSYRVVISNQPQHF,TGTGCCAGCAGTTACCGGGTGGTCATAAGCAATCAGCCCCAGCATTTT
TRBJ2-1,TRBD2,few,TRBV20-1,CSAKAGGPKTYNEQFF,TGCAGTGCTAAAGCGGGAGGGCCGAAGACCTACAATGAGCAGTTCTTC
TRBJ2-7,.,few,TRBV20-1,CSGRMTVGGYEQYF,TGCAGTGGGAGAATGACGGTGGGGGGATACGAGCAGTACTTC
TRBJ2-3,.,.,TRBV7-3,CASSLTGASTDTQYF,TGTGCCAGCAGCTTAACTGGGGCCTCCACAGATACGCAGTATTTT
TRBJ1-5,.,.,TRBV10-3,CAISGGVDQPQHF,TGTGCCATCAGTGGAGGGGTGGATCAGCCCCAGCATTTT
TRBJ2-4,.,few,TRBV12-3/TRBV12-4,CASSLGGANIQYF,TGTGCCAGCAGTTTAGGGGGGGCGAACATTCAGTACTTC
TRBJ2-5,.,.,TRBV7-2,CASSSMLETQYF,TGTGCCAGCAGCTCTATGTTAGAGACCCAGTACTTC
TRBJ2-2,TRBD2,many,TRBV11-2,CASSPQLAPNTGELFF,TGTGCCAGCAGCCCCCAACTAGCGCCGAACACCGGGGAGCTGTTTTTT
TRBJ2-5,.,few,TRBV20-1,CSASRRVGETQYF,TGCAGTGCTAGCCGGCGTGTGGGGGAGACCCAGTACTTC
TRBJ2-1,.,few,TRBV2,CASGGAGTYNEQFF,TGTGCCAGCGGGGGAGCAGGGACTTACAATGAGCAGTTCTTC
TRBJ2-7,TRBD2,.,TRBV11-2,CASSREGNPDEQYF,TGTGCCAGCAGCCGGGAGGGGAATCCGGACGAGCAGTACTTC
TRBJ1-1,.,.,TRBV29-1,CSVEVQGREAFF,TGCAGCGTTGAAGTACAGGGAAGGGAAGCTTTCTTT
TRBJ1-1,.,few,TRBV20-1,CSARDRLRSRYEAFF,TGCAGTGCTAGAGATCGTTTAAGGTCCAGATATGAAGCTTTCTTT
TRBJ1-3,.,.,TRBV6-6,CASSSSHSGNTIYF,TGTGCCAGCAGCTCCTCGCACTCTGGAAACACCATATATTTT